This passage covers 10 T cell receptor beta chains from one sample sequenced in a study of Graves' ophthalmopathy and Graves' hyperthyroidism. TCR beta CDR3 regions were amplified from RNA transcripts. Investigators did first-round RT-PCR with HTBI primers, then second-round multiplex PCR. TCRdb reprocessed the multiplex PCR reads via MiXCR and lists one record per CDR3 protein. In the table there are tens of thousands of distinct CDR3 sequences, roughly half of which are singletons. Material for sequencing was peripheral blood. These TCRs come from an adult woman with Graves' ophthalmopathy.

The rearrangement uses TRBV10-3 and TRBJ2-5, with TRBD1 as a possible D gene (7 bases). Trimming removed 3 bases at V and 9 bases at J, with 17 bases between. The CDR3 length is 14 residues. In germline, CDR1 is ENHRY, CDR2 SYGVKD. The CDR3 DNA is TGTGCCATCAGTGACAGGGGGGCGGATCAGCCCCAGTACTTC. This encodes CAISDRGADQPQYF.

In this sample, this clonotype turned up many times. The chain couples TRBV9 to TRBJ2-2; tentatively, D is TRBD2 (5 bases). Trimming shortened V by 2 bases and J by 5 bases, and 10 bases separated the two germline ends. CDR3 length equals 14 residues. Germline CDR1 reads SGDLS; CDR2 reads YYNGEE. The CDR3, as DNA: TGTGCCAGCAGCGTCCCTGAGCGGACCGGGGAGCTGTTTTTT. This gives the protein CASSVPERTGELFF. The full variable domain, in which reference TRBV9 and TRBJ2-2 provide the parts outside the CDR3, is DSGVTQTPKHLITATGQRVTLRCSPRSGDLSVYWYQQSLDQGLQFLIQYYNGEERAKGNILERFSAQQFPDLHSELNLSSLELGDSALYFCASSVPERTGELFFGEGSRLTVL.

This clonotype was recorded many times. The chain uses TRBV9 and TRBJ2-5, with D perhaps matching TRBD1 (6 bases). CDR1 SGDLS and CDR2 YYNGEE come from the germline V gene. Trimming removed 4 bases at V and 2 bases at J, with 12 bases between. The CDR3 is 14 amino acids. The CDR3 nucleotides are TGTGCCAGCAGCAAAAACCAGGGGCAAGAGACCCAGTACTTC. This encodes CASSKNQGQETQYF.

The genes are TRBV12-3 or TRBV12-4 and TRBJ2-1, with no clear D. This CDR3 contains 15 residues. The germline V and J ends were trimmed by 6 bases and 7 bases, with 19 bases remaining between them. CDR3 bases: TGTGCCAGCAGCCACCTAATAGGTCCTAATAATGAGCAGTTCTTC. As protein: CASSHLIGPNNEQFF.

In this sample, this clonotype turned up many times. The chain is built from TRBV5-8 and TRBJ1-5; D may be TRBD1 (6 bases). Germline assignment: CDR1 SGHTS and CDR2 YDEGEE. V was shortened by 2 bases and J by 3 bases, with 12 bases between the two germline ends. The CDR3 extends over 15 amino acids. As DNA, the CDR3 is TGTGCCAGCAGCTTATTACAGGGTTTCAATCAGCCCCAGCATTTT. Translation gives CASSLLQGFNQPQHF.

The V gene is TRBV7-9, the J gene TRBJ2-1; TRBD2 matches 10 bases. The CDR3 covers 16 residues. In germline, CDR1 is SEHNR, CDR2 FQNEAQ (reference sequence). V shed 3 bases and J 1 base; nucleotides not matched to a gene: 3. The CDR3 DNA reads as TGTGCCAGCAGCTTGGGTAGCGGGAGGTCCTACAATGAGCAGTTCTTC. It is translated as CASSLGSGRSYNEQFF.

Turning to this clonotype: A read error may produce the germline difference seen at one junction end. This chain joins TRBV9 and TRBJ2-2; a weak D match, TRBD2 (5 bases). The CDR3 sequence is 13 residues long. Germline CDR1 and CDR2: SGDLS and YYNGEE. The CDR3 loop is CVSSVMQFGELFF. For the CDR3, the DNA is TGTGTCAGCAGCGTTATGCAGTTCGGGGAGCTGTTTTTC.

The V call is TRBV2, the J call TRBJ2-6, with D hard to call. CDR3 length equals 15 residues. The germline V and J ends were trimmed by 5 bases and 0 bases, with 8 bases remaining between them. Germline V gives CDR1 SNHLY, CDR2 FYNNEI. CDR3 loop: CASSLKGSGANVLTF. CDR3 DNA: TGTGCCAGCAGTCTCAAGGGCTCTGGGGCCAACGTCCTGACTTTC.

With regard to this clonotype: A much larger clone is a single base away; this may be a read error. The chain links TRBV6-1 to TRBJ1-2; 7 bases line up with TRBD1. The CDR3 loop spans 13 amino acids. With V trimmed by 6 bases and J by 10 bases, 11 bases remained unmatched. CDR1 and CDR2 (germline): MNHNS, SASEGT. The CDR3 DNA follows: TGTGCCAGCAGGGCCGGGACAGAAGGAGACTACACCTTC. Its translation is CASRAGTEGDYTF.

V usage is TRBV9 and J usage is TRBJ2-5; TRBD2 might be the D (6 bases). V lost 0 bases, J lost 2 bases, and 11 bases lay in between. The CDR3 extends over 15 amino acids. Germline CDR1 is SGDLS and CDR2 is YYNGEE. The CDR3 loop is CASSVGLGAQETQYF. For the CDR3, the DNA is TGTGCCAGCAGCGTAGGACTAGGGGCGCAAGAGACCCAGTACTTC.